These 11 T cell receptor beta chains came from one sample sequenced in a study of blood T cells in healthy people across ages (dated by TCRdb to the mid-2010s). The library was made by 5' RACE. A second roughly 6 to 12 cycle PCR used a sample-barcoded 5' primer and a J-beta primer mix. The public sequencing data were trimmed at Q25 with fastp and processed into clonotypes with MiXCR by TCRdb, which kept only in-frame beta chains. CDR3 protein duplicates are merged, each entry listing the most common genes and DNA. The sample contains some 1,800,000 distinct CDR3 sequences, about two fifths of them found a single time. Of the sample, under 30% falls within the top ten clones. Sequenced material: blood. These TCRs come from a human donor in good health.

This clonotype appeared a single time. This chain links TRBV12-3 or TRBV12-4 with TRBJ2-3; D is ambiguous. Between the trimmed V and J ends, which lost 5 bases and 6 bases, there was a span of 15 bases. The CDR3 is 14 residues long. As DNA, the CDR3 is TGTGCCAGCAGTGTGACATCGGCAGGCGATACGCAGTATTTT. Encoded protein: CASSVTSAGDTQYF.

This clonotype came up a few times. The gene calls are TRBV6-5 and TRBJ2-5, with unresolved D. V gave up 0 bases and J gave up 5 bases, with 13 bases separating them. This CDR3 has 15 residues. Germline CDR1 reads MNHEY; CDR2 reads SVGAGI. The CDR3 DNA reads TGTGCCAGCAGTTACTCTGTATCTGAAGCGGAGACCCAGTACTTC. Its translation: CASSYSVSEAETQYF.

V gene TRBV5-6 combines with J gene TRBJ1-1; D possibly corresponds to TRBD1 (5 bases). This CDR3 has 11 amino acids. In germline, CDR1 is SGHDT, CDR2 YYEEEE. The germline V and J ends were trimmed by 4 bases and 7 bases, with 8 bases remaining between them. CDR3: CASSKTGEAFF. In DNA, the CDR3 is TGTGCCAGCAGCAAAACAGGTGAAGCTTTCTTT.

CDR3 DNA sequence: TGTGCCACCAGGGACAGGACGAACACTGAAGCTTTCTTT. It translates to CATRDRTNTEAFF. V gene TRBV24-1 combines with J gene TRBJ1-1, with 7 bases identical to TRBD1. J was trimmed by 1 base and V by 7 bases; bases with no gene match: 2. The CDR3 spans 13 residues. Germline V lookup: CDR1 KGHDR, CDR2 SFDVKD.

The gene calls are TRBV28 and TRBJ1-2; 9 bases line up with TRBD1. CDR3 length: 16 amino acids. The germline V gene encodes CDR1 MDHEN and CDR2 SYDVKM. The junction had 11 bases not matched to a gene; V was cut back by 5 bases and J by 4 bases. CDR3 protein: CASSPPGQGISYGYTF. CDR3 in DNA: TGTGCCAGCAGTCCCCCGGGACAGGGAATAAGCTATGGCTACACCTTC.

The CDR3 DNA reads TGTGCCAGCAGCTCGGGACTAGGTTTGGAGACCCAGTACTTC. Protein sequence: CASSSGLGLETQYF. V is TRBV9 and J is TRBJ2-5, with 8 bases fitting TRBD2. There are 14 residues in the CDR3. The germline CDR1 and CDR2 sequences are SGDLS and YYNGEE. The trim removed 4 bases at V and 5 bases at J, leaving 7 bases unmatched.

With regard to this clonotype: Compared with germline, one end of the junction differs, possibly owing to a read error. The chain is built from TRBV9 and TRBJ1-2; 7 bases fit TRBD1. The CDR3 has 15 amino acids. In germline, CDR1 is SGDLS, CDR2 YYNGEE. The chain's CDR3 is CASSTRDRDDYDYTF. CDR3 nucleotides: TGTGCCAGCAGCACCCGAGACAGGGATGACTATGACTACACCTTC.

This clonotype was found many times. The gene calls are TRBV29-1 and TRBJ1-2, with D maybe TRBD1 (5 bases). V was pared by 0 bases and J by 8 bases, with 13 bases between. Germline assignment: CDR1 SQVTM and CDR2 ANQGSEA. The CDR3 extends over 13 amino acids. CDR3 loop: CSVEEIRGGGYTF. Written as DNA, the CDR3 is TGCAGCGTTGAAGAGATAAGGGGTGGCGGCTACACCTTC.

The V and J genes are TRBV11-2 and TRBJ2-3; maybe TRBD1 (6 bases). From germline, CDR1 is SGHAT and CDR2 FQNNGV. Trimming cost V 4 bases and J 0 bases, with 11 bases left between them. The CDR3 runs to 15 residues. In DNA, the CDR3 is TGTGCCAGCAGCTGGGACATTTCTAGCACAGATACGCAGTATTTT. This translates into CASSWDISSTDTQYF.

Comments on this clonotype: Germline and junction disagree at one end, which may indicate a read error. The rearrangement uses TRBV24-1 and TRBJ1-5, with 9 bases identical to TRBD1. Germline loops: CDR1 KGHDR, CDR2 SFDVKD. The CDR3 contains 16 residues. The CDR3 loop reads CATSDPRQGENQPQHF. CDR3 nucleotides: TGTGCCACTAGTGACCCAAGACAGGGGGAGAATCAGCCCCAGCATTTT.

The V gene is TRBV20-1, the J gene TRBJ2-7; D may match TRBD1 or TRBD2 (5 bases each). This CDR3 has 15 residues. CDR1 is DFQATT and CDR2 is SNEGSKA in the germline V gene (reference sequence). V dropped 4 bases and J dropped 0 bases, with 16 bases sitting between them. CDR3 protein: CSAKEGPRSSYEQYF. The CDR3 DNA reads as TGCAGTGCTAAAGAGGGGCCAAGGAGCTCCTACGAGCAGTACTTC.